One and the same sample provided the 14 T cell receptor beta chains below, sequenced in a study of blood T cell repertoires in COVID-19. Sequenced by immunoSEQ multiplex PCR; TCRdb stores in-frame clones only, minus some. The data show more than 200,000 clones, around 87% seen once. Input material: PBMCs or T cells enriched from blood (not recorded which). The receptors stem from a woman between 50 and 59 years old who had recovered from COVID-19.

The rearrangement joins TRBV24-1 to TRBJ1-2; a possible D gene is TRBD1 (5 bases). Germline V gives CDR1 KGHDR, CDR2 SFDVKD. The V end lost 2 bases, the J end lost 8 bases, and 8 bases lay between the germline ends. This CDR3 contains 12 residues. CDR3 sequence reads: CATSDSEGGYTF. The CDR3 DNA sequence: TGTGCCACCAGTGATTCGGAGGGGGGCTACACCTTC.

The J gene is TRBJ2-7, the V gene TRBV19; maybe TRBD1 (5 bases). Trimming took off 4 bases at V and 0 bases at J, with 10 bases between the two ends. The CDR3 has 14 amino acids. Germline CDR1 reads LNHDA; CDR2 reads SQIVND (reference sequence). The CDR3 DNA reads TGTGCCAGTAGTAACAGGAGAAGCTCCTACGAGCAGTACTTC. Amino acid sequence: CASSNRRSSYEQYF.

The rearrangement links TRBV5-6 to TRBJ2-2; D gene uncertain. Looked up from germline, CDR1 is SGHDT and CDR2 is YYEEEE. Trimming shortened V by 0 bases and J by 4 bases, and 10 bases separated the two germline ends. The length of the CDR3 is 15 residues. CDR3 protein: CASSLGHQLTGELFF. In nucleotides, the CDR3 is TGTGCCAGCAGCTTGGGACACCAACTCACCGGGGAGCTGTTTTTT.

The V call is TRBV5-4, the J call TRBJ2-5; 9 nucleotides agree with TRBD1. The ends lost 4 bases at V and 5 bases at J; junction bases unmatched: 6. The germline V gene encodes CDR1 SGHNT and CDR2 YYREEE (reference sequence). This CDR3 has 14 residues. This CDR3 is CASSPVGQGETQYF. The CDR3 DNA sequence: TGTGCCAGCAGCCCCGTAGGACAGGGGGAGACCCAGTACTTC.

This rearrangement joins TRBV7-9 to TRBJ2-2; D may be TRBD1 (6 bases). Germline V gives CDR1 SEHNR, CDR2 FQNEAQ (reference sequence). Trimming removed 1 base from V and 4 bases from J, with 10 bases in between. The CDR3 extends over 15 amino acids. This CDR3 reads CASSLDRVLTGELFF. CDR3 coding DNA: TGTGCCAGCAGCTTAGACAGGGTACTCACCGGGGAGCTGTTTTTT. Based on the CDR3 plus reference TRBV7-9 and TRBJ2-2, the full variable domain is DTGVSQNPRHKITKRGQNVTFRCDPISEHNRLYWYRQTLGQGPEFLTYFQNEAQLEKSRLLSDRFSAERPKGSFSTLEIQRTEQGDSAMYLCASSLDRVLTGELFFGEGSRLTVL.

This chain uses TRBV11-2 with TRBJ1-2; D ambiguous. The germline V gene encodes CDR1 SGHAT and CDR2 FQNNGV. V shed 4 bases and J shed 0 bases, with 18 bases lying between them. The CDR3 consists of 17 residues. CDR3 nucleotides: TGTGCCAGCAGCTCGACTATGTGGGCAACGGCTAACTATGGCTACACCTTC. Translated, it gives CASSSTMWATANYGYTF.

The chain carries TRBV6-6 and TRBJ1-5; 7 positions agree with TRBD1. Per germline, CDR1 MNHNY and CDR2 SVGAGI (reference sequence). Trimming took 5 bases from V and 0 from J; bases not matched to a gene: 10. This CDR3 region has 17 residues. The CDR3 sequence: CASSHGTAFYSNQPQHF. The CDR3 nucleotides are TGTGCCAGCAGTCACGGGACAGCTTTTTATAGCAATCAGCCCCAGCATTTT.

The chain uses TRBV19 and TRBJ1-1; the D gene is possibly TRBD1 (5 bases). Per germline, CDR1 LNHDA and CDR2 SQIVND (reference sequence). Trimming pared 3 bases from V and 4 bases from J, leaving 15 bases between. This CDR3 is 15 amino acids long. CDR3 sequence: CASSIRPVGGTEAFF. For the CDR3, the DNA is TGTGCCAGTAGTATCCGCCCGGTCGGGGGCACTGAAGCTTTCTTT.

The chain employs TRBV2 and TRBJ1-1; 7 bases fit TRBD1. The CDR3 is 14 residues long. V lost 4 bases, J lost 3 bases, and 5 bases stayed unmatched. CDR1 is SNHLY, CDR2 FYNNEI, per germline. DNA of the CDR3: TGTGCCAGCAGTGGACAGGGATATGACACTGAAGCTTTCTTT. Amino acids: CASSGQGYDTEAFF.

CDR3 sequence (DNA): TGTGCCAGTAGTGGGGTGATACAGGGAAACTATGGCTACACCTTC. Protein sequence: CASSGVIQGNYGYTF. V usage is TRBV19 and J usage is TRBJ1-2; TRBD1 might be the D (6 bases). CDR1 and CDR2 from the germline V gene are LNHDA and SQIVND (reference sequence). The CDR3 runs 15 residues. V gave up 5 bases and J gave up 2 bases, with 15 bases separating them.

The chain links TRBV27 to TRBJ2-1; D is unclear. This CDR3 is 11 amino acids long. The V and J ends lost 3 bases and 9 bases respectively, with 6 bases between them. Germline values: CDR1 MNHEY, CDR2 SMNVEV (reference sequence). The CDR3 region has the DNA TGTGCCAGCAGTTTTCGTAGTGAGCAGTTCTTC. It codes for CASSFRSEQFF.

The chain employs TRBV6-4 and TRBJ2-2, with TRBD1 as a possible D gene (6 bases). Trimming shortened V by 5 bases and J by 2 bases, and 9 bases separated the two germline ends. The CDR3 contains 14 residues. CDR1 is MRHNA and CDR2 is SNTAGT in the germline V gene. The CDR3 loop is CASSTGPNTGELFF. The CDR3 DNA is TGTGCCAGCAGTACAGGGCCTAACACCGGGGAGCTGTTTTTT.

This clone was found once. This chain uses TRBV5-4 with TRBJ1-1; maybe TRBD1 (6 bases). Germline loops: CDR1 SGHNT, CDR2 YYREEE (reference sequence). Trimming shortened V by 2 bases and J by 4 bases, and 12 bases separated the two germline ends. The CDR3 contains 14 residues. This chain's CDR3 is CASSFQGSGTEAFF. In nucleotides, the CDR3 is TGTGCCAGCAGCTTTCAGGGGTCGGGCACTGAAGCTTTCTTT.

V gene TRBV19 combines with J gene TRBJ2-3, with D perhaps matching TRBD2 (6 bases). Germline-derived CDR1 and CDR2 are LNHDA and SQIVND (reference sequence). The CDR3 spans 18 residues. The V and J ends lost 6 bases and 1 base respectively, with 23 bases between them. The CDR3 spells CASSAGGGPRGGTDTQYF. DNA of the CDR3: TGTGCCAGTAGCGCTGGGGGAGGCCCGCGTGGGGGCACAGATACGCAGTATTTT.